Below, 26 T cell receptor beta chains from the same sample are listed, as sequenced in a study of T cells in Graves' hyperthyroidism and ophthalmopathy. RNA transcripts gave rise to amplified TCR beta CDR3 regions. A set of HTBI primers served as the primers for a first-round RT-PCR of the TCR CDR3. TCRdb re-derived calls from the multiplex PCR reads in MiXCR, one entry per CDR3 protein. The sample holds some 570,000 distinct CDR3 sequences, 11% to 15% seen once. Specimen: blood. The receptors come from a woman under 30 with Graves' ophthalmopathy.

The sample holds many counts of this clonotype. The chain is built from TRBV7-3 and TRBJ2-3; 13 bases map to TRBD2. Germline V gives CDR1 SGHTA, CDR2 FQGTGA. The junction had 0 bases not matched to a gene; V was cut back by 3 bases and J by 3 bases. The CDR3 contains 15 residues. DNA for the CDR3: TGTGCCAGCAGCTTGACTAGCGGGGGGACAGATACGCAGTATTTT. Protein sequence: CASSLTSGGTDTQYF.

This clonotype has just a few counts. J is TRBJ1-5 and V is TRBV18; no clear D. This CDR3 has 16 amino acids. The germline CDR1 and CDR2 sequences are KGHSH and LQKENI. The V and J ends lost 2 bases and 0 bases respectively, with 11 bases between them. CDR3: CASSPMWLSSNQPQHF. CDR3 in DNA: TGTGCCAGCTCACCAATGTGGCTGAGTAGCAATCAGCCCCAGCATTTT.

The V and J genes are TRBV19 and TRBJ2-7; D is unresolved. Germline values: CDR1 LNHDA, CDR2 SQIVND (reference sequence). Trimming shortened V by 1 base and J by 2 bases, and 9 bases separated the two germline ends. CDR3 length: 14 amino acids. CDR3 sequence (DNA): TGTGCCAGTAGTATAGGTGACCGTCCCTACGAGCAGTACTTC. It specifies CASSIGDRPYEQYF. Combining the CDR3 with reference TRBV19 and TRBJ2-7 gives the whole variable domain DGGITQSPKYLFRKEGQNVTLSCEQNLNHDAMYWYRQDPGQGLRLIYYSQIVNDFQKGDIAEGYSVSREKKESFPLTVTSAQKNPTAFYLCASSIGDRPYEQYFGPGTRLTVT.

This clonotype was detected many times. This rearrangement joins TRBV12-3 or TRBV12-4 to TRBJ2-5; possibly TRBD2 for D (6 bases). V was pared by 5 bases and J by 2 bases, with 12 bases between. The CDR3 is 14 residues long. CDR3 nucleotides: TGTGCCAGCAGTATTGGGACTTTGCAAGAGACCCAGTACTTC. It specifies CASSIGTLQETQYF.

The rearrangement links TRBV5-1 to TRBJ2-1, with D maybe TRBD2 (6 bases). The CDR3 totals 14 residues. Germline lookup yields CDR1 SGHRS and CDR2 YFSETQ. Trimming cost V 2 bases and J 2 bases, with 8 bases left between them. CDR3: CASSFGEAYNEQFF. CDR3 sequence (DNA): TGCGCCAGCAGCTTCGGGGAGGCCTACAATGAGCAGTTCTTC.

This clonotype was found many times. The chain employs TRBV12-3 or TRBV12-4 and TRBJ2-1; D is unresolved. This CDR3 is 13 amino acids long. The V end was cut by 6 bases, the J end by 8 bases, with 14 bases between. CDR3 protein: CASRSFLSDEQFF. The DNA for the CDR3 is TGTGCCAGCAGATCCTTTTTGTCGGATGAGCAGTTCTTC.

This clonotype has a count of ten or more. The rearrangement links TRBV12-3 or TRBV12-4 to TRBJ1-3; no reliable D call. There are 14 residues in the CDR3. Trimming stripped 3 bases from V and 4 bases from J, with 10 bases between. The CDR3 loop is CASSLSRVGNTIYF. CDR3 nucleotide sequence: TGTGCCAGCAGTTTGTCAAGGGTCGGAAACACCATATATTTT.

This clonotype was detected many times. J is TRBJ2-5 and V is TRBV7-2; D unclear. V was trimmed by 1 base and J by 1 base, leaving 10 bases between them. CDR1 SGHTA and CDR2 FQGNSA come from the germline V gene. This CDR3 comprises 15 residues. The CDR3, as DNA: TGTGCCAGCAGCTTAGTGAAGTGGCTCCAAGAGACCCAGTACTTC. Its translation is CASSLVKWLQETQYF.

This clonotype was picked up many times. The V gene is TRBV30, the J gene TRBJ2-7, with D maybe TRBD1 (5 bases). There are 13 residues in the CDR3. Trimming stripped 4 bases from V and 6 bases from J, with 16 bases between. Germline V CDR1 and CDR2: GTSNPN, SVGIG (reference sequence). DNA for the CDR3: TGTGCCTGGAATACTCCAGGGTTTTCCGAGCAGTACTTC. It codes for CAWNTPGFSEQYF.

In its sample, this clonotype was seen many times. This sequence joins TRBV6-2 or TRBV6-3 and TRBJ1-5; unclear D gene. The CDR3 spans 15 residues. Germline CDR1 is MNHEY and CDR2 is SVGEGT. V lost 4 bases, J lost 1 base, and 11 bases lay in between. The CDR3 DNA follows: TGTGCCAGCAGTTTTGACAAGCGGAGCAATCAGCCCCAGCATTTT. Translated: CASSFDKRSNQPQHF.

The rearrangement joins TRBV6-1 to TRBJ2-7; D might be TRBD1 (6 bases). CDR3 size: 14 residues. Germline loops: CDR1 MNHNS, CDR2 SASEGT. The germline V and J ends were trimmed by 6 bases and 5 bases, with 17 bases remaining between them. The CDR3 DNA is TGTGCCAGCAGGGCCCCCGGGACATTGGACGAGCAGTACTTC. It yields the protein CASRAPGTLDEQYF.

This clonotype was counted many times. CDR3 nucleotides: TGTGCCAGCAGCCCCCCGACGGATCAGCCCCAGCATTTT. Residues: CASSPPTDQPQHF. The chain combines TRBV7-8 with TRBJ1-5; D is ambiguous. The CDR3 runs to 13 residues. The ends were cut back, 5 bases at V and 5 bases at J, with 10 bases in the middle. Germline V gene data show CDR1 as SGHVS and CDR2 as FQNEAQ. The whole variable domain, filled in from reference TRBV7-8 and TRBJ1-5, reads GAGVSQSPRYKVAKRGQDVALRCDPISGHVSLFWYQQALGQGPEFLTYFQNEAQLDKSGLPSDRFFAERPEGSVSTLKIQRTQQEDSAVYLCASSPPTDQPQHFGDGTRLSIL.

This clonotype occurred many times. CDR3 sequence reads: CSATSGREQFF. The CDR3 DNA reads TGCAGTGCTACTAGCGGGAGGGAGCAGTTCTTC. The V call is TRBV20-1, the J call TRBJ2-1; TRBD2 aligns across 11 bases. The length of the CDR3 is 11 residues. Germline lookup yields CDR1 DFQATT and CDR2 SNEGSKA (reference sequence). The junction had 0 bases not matched to a gene; V was cut back by 4 bases and J by 10 bases.

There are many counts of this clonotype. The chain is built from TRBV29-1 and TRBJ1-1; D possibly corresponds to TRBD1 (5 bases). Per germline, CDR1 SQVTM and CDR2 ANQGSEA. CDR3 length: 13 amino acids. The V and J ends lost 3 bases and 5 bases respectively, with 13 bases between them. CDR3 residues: CSVDEAGWTEAFF. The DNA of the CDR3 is TGCAGCGTTGACGAGGCAGGGTGGACTGAAGCTTTCTTT. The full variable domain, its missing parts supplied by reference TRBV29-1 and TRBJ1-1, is SAVISQKPSRDICQRGTSLTIQCQVDSQVTMMFWYRQQPGQSLTLIATANQGSEATYESGFVIDKFPISRPNLTFSTLTVSNMSPEDSSIYLCSVDEAGWTEAFFGQGTRLTVV.

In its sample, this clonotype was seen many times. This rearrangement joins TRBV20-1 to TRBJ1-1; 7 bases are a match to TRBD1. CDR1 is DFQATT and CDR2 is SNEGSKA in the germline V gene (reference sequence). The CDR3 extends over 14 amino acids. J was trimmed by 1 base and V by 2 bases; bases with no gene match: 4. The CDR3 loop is CSARKGAGNTEAFF. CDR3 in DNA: TGCAGTGCTAGAAAGGGGGCGGGGAACACTGAAGCTTTCTTT.

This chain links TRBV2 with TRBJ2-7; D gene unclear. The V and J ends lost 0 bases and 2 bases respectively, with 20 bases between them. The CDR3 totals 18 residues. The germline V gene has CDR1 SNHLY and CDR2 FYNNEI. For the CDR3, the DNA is TGTGCCAGCAGTGAAGCGGGCAGACACCACTCACCACCCTACGAGCAGTACTTC. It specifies CASSEAGRHHSPPYEQYF. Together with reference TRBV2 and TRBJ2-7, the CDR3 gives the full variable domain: EPEVTQTPSHQVTQMGQEVILRCVPISNHLYFYWYRQILGQKVEFLVSFYNNEISEKSEIFDDQFSVERPDGSNFTLKIRSTKLEDSAMYFCASSEAGRHHSPPYEQYFGPGTRLTVT.

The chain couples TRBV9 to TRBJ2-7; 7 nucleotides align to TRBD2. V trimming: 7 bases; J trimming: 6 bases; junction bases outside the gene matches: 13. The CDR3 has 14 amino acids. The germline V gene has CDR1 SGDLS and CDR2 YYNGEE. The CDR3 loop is CASAPRRETGEQYF. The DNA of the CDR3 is TGTGCCAGCGCCCCGAGGCGGGAGACGGGCGAGCAGTACTTC. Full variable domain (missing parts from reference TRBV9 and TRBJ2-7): DSGVTQTPKHLITATGQRVTLRCSPRSGDLSVYWYQQSLDQGLQFLIQYYNGEERAKGNILERFSAQQFPDLHSELNLSSLELGDSALYFCASAPRRETGEQYFGPGTRLTVT.

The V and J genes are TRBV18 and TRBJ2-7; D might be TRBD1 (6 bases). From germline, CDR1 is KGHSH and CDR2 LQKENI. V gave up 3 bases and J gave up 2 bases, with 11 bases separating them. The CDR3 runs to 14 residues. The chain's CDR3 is CASSPLDRAYEQYF. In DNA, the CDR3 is TGTGCCAGCTCACCCCTGGACAGAGCCTACGAGCAGTACTTC. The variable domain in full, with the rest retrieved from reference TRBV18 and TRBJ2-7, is NAGVMQNPRHLVRRRGQEARLRCSPMKGHSHVYWYRQLPEEGLKFMVYLQKENIIDESGMPKERFSAEFPKEGPSILRIQQVVRGDSAAYFCASSPLDRAYEQYFGPGTRLTVT.

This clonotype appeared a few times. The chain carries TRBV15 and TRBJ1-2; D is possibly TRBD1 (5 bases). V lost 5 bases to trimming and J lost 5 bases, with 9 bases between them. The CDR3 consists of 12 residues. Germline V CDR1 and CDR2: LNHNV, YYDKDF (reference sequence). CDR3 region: CATSGDEYGYTF. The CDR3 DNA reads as TGTGCCACCAGCGGGGACGAATATGGCTACACCTTC.

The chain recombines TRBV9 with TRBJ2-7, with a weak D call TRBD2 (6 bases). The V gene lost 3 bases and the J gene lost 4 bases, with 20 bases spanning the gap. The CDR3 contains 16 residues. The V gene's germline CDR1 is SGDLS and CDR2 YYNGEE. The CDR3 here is CASSEDDGGLSYEQYF. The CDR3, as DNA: TGTGCCAGCAGCGAGGACGACGGGGGTCTATCATACGAGCAGTACTTC.

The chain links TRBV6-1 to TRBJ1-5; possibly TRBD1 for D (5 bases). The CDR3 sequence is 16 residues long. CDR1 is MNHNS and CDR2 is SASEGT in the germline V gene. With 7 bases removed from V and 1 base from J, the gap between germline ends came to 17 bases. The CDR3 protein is CASNGGGGGSNQPQHF. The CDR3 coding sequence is TGTGCCAGCAATGGGGGGGGGGGAGGGAGCAATCAGCCCCAGCATTTT.

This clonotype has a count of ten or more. CDR3 loop: CAISGTGDENTEAFF. DNA of the CDR3: TGTGCCATCAGCGGGACAGGGGACGAGAACACTGAAGCTTTCTTT. The genes are TRBV10-3 and TRBJ1-1; 10 nucleotides match TRBD1. J gave up 1 base and V 6 bases, and 5 bases lay outside the gene matches. This CDR3 contains 15 residues. Germline values: CDR1 ENHRY, CDR2 SYGVKD.

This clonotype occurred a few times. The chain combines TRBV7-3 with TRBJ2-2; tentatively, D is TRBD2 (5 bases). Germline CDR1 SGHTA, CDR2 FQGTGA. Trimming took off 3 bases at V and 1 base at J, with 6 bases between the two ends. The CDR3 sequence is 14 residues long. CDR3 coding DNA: TGTGCCAGCAGCTTTCGGGAGAACACCGGGGAGCTGTTTTTT. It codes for CASSFRENTGELFF.

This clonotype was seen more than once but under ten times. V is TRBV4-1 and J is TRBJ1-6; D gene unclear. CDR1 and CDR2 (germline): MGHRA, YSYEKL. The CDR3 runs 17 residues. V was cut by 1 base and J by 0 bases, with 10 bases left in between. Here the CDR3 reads CASSQGVASSYNSPLHF. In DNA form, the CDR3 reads TGCGCCAGCAGCCAAGGGGTAGCGAGCTCCTATAATTCACCCCTCCACTTT.

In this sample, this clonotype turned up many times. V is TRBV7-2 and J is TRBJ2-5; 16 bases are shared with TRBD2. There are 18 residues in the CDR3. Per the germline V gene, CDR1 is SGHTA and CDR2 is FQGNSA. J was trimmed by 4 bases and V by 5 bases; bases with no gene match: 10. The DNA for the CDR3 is TGTGCCAGCAGCACCCCAGGGACTAGCGGGAGGGCCGGAGAGACCCAGTACTTC. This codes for CASSTPGTSGRAGETQYF.

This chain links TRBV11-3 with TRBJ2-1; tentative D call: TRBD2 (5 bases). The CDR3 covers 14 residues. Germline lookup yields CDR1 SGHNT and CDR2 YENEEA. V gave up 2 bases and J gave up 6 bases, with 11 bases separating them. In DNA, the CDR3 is TGTGCCAGCAGCTTAATCCTAGCAACCAATGAGCAGTTCTTC. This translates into CASSLILATNEQFF.